Listed below are T cell receptor beta chains from one sample, sequenced in a study of cytomegalovirus exposure and HLA in healthy donors. The data were produced by immunoSEQ multiplex PCR, yet TCRdb's version contains in-frame clones alone and is incomplete. This sample has some 200,000 clones; about 90% occur once, and the top ten carry roughly 0.2%. The sample consisted of PBMCs. Receptors originate from a girl less than two years old in good health and CMV-seronegative. The CDR3 runs from the conserved cysteine through the conserved F or W. The D gene is left open where the match is weak. Not every row has a clone size; where given, it reads once, few, many or a size class.

TGTGCCAGCGTCTGGGACAGGGGCCGTCCCTACGAGCAGTACTTC	CASVWDRGRPYEQYF	TRBD1	few	TRBV2	TRBJ2-7
TGTGCCTGGAGTGTAGGGGACAGCGGCAATCAGCCCCAGCATTTT	CAWSVGDSGNQPQHF	TRBD1	once	TRBV30	TRBJ1-5
TGTGCCAGCAGCCCTAAAGACAGCTACGAGCAGTACTTC	CASSPKDSYEQYF	-	-	TRBV4-2	TRBJ2-7
TGTGCCAGCAGTGAGGGCAGGGGGCGTGAAAAACTGTTTTTT	CASSEGRGREKLFF	TRBD1	-	TRBV6-1	TRBJ1-4
TGCGCCAGCAGCAGGCTGGGGGCCTCAAACTTCTACGAGCAGTACTTC	CASSRLGASNFYEQYF	-	-	TRBV4-1	TRBJ2-7
TGTGCCAGCAGCCTACAGGGGAACACTGAAGCTTTCTTT	CASSLQGNTEAFF	-	-	TRBV11-3	TRBJ1-1
TGCAGCGTCGTACAGGGTCCTCTTCGCACAGATACGCAGTATTTT	CSVVQGPLRTDTQYF	-	-	TRBV29-1	TRBJ2-3
TGTGCCAGCAGTTTAGAGGCCGGGGTCCAAGAGACCCAGTACTTC	CASSLEAGVQETQYF	-	-	TRBV6-5	TRBJ2-5
TGTTCCAGCAGCTTATCGGGGGGGAACACTGAAGCTTTCTTT	CSSSLSGGNTEAFF	-	-	TRBV7-9	TRBJ1-1
TGTGCCAGCAGTGAAGCGCTATACGGGACAGGGGCTAACACCGGGGAGCTGTTTTTT	CASSEALYGTGANTGELFF	TRBD1	once	TRBV2	TRBJ2-2
TGTGCCAGCAGCTTCCCAAGGGGGCTCCCAACTAATGAAAAACTGTTTTTT	CASSFPRGLPTNEKLFF	TRBD1	few	TRBV7-9	TRBJ1-4
TGTGCCAGTAGTAACGACGGGAGCCCTGGAAACACCATATATTTT	CASSNDGSPGNTIYF	-	-	TRBV19	TRBJ1-3
TGTGCCACCAGCAGGACAGGGGGCCGTAATCAGCCCCAGCATTTT	CATSRTGGRNQPQHF	TRBD1	-	TRBV15	TRBJ1-5
TGTGCCAGCAGTTGGACAGGGGACACCGGGGAGCTGTTTTTT	CASSWTGDTGELFF	TRBD1	-	TRBV6-5	TRBJ2-2
TGTGCCAGCAGTTTATTCGGGACAGGGTTCTATGGCTACACCTTC	CASSLFGTGFYGYTF	TRBD1	-	TRBV27	TRBJ1-2
TGTGCCAGCAGCTTAGGCAGGGGGCGCTGGGAGACCCAGTACTTC	CASSLGRGRWETQYF	TRBD1	-	TRBV7-7	TRBJ2-5
TGTGCCAGCAGCCTCGGGAGACAGGGCTATGAAAAACTGTTTTTT	CASSLGRQGYEKLFF	TRBD1	once	TRBV7-2	TRBJ1-4
TGTGCCAGCAGCTTACTGGGACTAGCGGCAAGCACAGATACGCAGTATTTT	CASSLLGLAASTDTQYF	TRBD2	-	TRBV7-3	TRBJ2-3
TGTGCCAGCAGCTTCGACAGGCCGTCCAAAAACATTCAGTACTTC	CASSFDRPSKNIQYF	-	-	TRBV13	TRBJ2-4
TGTGCCAGCAGCCAACAGGGAACTTATGGCTACACCTTC	CASSQQGTYGYTF	-	-	TRBV2	TRBJ1-2
TGCAGCGTTGTTCGGGGAGGGTCGACTGAAGCTTTCTTT	CSVVRGGSTEAFF	-	-	TRBV29-1	TRBJ1-1
TGTGCCTGGAGCGGGGATAACGAGCAGTACTTC	CAWSGDNEQYF	-	-	TRBV30	TRBJ2-7
TGTGCCAGCAGCCCACCTCGACCGGGAGGGGACCTGGTTCACAATGAGCAGTTCTTC	CASSPPRPGGDLVHNEQFF	TRBD2	-	TRBV5-6	TRBJ2-1
TGTGCCAGCAGTTTCAGGGTACCCGGGGAGCTGTTTTTT	CASSFRVPGELFF	-	-	TRBV27	TRBJ2-2
TGCGCCAGCAGCCAAGATAACTCTCAAGAGACCCAGTACTTC	CASSQDNSQETQYF	-	-	TRBV4-3	TRBJ2-5
TGTGCCAGCAGCTTAGGGCTGGGCGCGGGAGAGGAGACCCAGTACTTC	CASSLGLGAGEETQYF	TRBD2	-	TRBV7-3	TRBJ2-5
TGCGCCAGCACCCTTACAGATACGCAGTATTTT	CASTLTDTQYF	-	-	TRBV5-1	TRBJ2-3
TGTGCCAGCAGCGTCCGGGACACATCCTACGAGCAGTACTTC	CASSVRDTSYEQYF	-	-	TRBV5-4	TRBJ2-7
TGCGCCAGCAGCCCTCTAGCGGGAATTTACAATGAGCAGTTCTTC	CASSPLAGIYNEQFF	TRBD2	few	TRBV4-1	TRBJ2-1
TGCGCCAGCAGCTTTTTTCGCCAGGCGGGGGGGCCGGTGGAAGAGACCCAGTACTTC	CASSFFRQAGGPVEETQYF	TRBD2	-	TRBV5-1	TRBJ2-5
TGCAGCGTTGAGAGGACAGGGGATGAGCAGTTCTTC	CSVERTGDEQFF	TRBD1	-	TRBV29-1	TRBJ2-1
TGTGCCAGCAGCTCGTCCCGTTACTTCATCACAGATACGCAGTATTTT	CASSSSRYFITDTQYF	-	-	TRBV13	TRBJ2-3
TGCGCCAGCAGCCTCGGACGGGGGACGTCTGAAGCTTTCTTT	CASSLGRGTSEAFF	-	few	TRBV4-1	TRBJ1-1
TGCAGCGTTGTGGGACTAGCGGGAGTGGAGACCCAGTACTTC	CSVVGLAGVETQYF	TRBD2	-	TRBV29-1	TRBJ2-5
TGTGCCAGCAGCCCCAGGACAGGGAGGGGGCAAGAGACCCAGTACTTC	CASSPRTGRGQETQYF	-	-	TRBV7-2	TRBJ2-5
TGCAGCGTCACACGGACAGGGTACCCCACAAGGAACACTGAAGCTTTCTTT	CSVTRTGYPTRNTEAFF	TRBD1	once	TRBV29-1	TRBJ1-1
TGTGCCAGCAGCTTAGGACTAGCGGGAGCCCTCTCACATTACGAGCAGTACTTC	CASSLGLAGALSHYEQYF	TRBD2	-	TRBV7-9	TRBJ2-7
TGTGCCAGCAGCTTAAGCACTAGTGGTGGGAATACGCAGTATTTT	CASSLSTSGGNTQYF	-	once	TRBV7-2	TRBJ2-3
TGTGCCAGCAGCCCGCTTCAGGGGGTAAGGTCACCCCTCCACTTT	CASSPLQGVRSPLHF	TRBD1	-	TRBV7-9	TRBJ1-6